This TCR beta chain comes out of a study of cytomegalovirus exposure and HLA in healthy donors. About the research overall: T cells numbering about 180 million yielded around 120 million unique TCR beta sequences in an earlier analysis.

Donors were ostensibly healthy at sampling, although undocumented immune exposures were probable. With regard to this clone: As yet, its antigen is unknown.

Between the trimmed V and J ends, which lost 3 bases and 4 bases, there was a span of 11 bases. This CDR3 is built from 14 residues. Looked up from germline, CDR1 is MNHEY and CDR2 is SMNVEV (reference sequence). Findings and caveats of the study: The study listed under 200 cytomegalovirus-associated TCR beta chains.

This PCR relied on a set of 60 Vbeta primers and 13 Jbeta primers. The assay was immunoSEQ multiplex PCR, and TCRdb's table has in-frame clones only and misses some. This table holds fewer than 85,000 clones, roughly 70% found once. What was sequenced was PBMCs. This receptor was identified in a man aged 55 to 70 in good health and CMV-seropositive. The chain uses TRBV27 and TRBJ2-3, with a possible D match to TRBD2 (5 bases). The CDR3 DNA is TGTGCCAGCAGTTTCGGGGTAGCGTCAGATACGCAGTATTTT. It encodes CASSFGVASDTQYF.